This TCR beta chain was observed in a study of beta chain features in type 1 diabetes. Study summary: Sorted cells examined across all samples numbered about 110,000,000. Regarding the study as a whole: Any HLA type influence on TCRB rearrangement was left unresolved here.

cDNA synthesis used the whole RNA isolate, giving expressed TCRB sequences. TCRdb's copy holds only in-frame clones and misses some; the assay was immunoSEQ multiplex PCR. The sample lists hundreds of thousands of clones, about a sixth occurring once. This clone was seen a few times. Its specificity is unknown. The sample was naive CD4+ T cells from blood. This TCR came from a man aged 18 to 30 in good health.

The CDR3, as DNA: TGTGCCAGCAGCGTAGGTGAAGGGGGCCGCAATCAGCCCCAGCATTTT. This encodes CASSVGEGGRNQPQHF. This sequence joins TRBV9 and TRBJ1-5; 7 nucleotides agree with TRBD1. This CDR3 contains 16 residues. The V and J ends lost 0 bases and 2 bases, in that order; junction bases with no gene match: 5. Germline V CDR1 and CDR2: SGDLS, YYNGEE. The variable domain in full, with the rest retrieved from reference TRBV9 and TRBJ1-5, is DSGVTQTPKHLITATGQRVTLRCSPRSGDLSVYWYQQSLDQGLQFLIQYYNGEERAKGNILERFSAQQFPDLHSELNLSSLELGDSALYFCASSVGEGGRNQPQHFGDGTRLSIL.